This paragraph covers one TCR beta chain sequence. Sequencing was performed with immunoSEQ multiplex PCR; in TCRdb, only in-frame clones are kept and a portion is missing. The data contain 85,000 to 100,000 clones, around 85% of them singletons. The data are from a study of OX40 agonist ivuxolimab in advanced cancers. Study-level information: Patients were dosed intravenously with ivuxolimab at 0.01 to 10 mg/kg every 2 weeks.

The CDR3 is 15 residues long. Trimming took off 4 bases at V and 2 bases at J, with 15 bases between the two ends. CDR1 is MNHEY and CDR2 is SMNVEV in the germline V gene (reference sequence). V gene TRBV27 combines with J gene TRBJ2-7; D might be TRBD1 or TRBD2, each matching 5 bases. The clonotype originates from an adult with an advanced solid tumor such as melanoma, head and neck, liver or kidney cancer. The sequenced sample was CD4+ or CD8+ T cells sorted from blood, obtained in a trial of the OX40 agonist ivuxolimab. This chain's CDR3 is CASSYSAGTPYEQYF. In DNA, the CDR3 is TGTGCCAGCAGTTACTCGGCAGGGACCCCCTACGAGCAGTACTTC.